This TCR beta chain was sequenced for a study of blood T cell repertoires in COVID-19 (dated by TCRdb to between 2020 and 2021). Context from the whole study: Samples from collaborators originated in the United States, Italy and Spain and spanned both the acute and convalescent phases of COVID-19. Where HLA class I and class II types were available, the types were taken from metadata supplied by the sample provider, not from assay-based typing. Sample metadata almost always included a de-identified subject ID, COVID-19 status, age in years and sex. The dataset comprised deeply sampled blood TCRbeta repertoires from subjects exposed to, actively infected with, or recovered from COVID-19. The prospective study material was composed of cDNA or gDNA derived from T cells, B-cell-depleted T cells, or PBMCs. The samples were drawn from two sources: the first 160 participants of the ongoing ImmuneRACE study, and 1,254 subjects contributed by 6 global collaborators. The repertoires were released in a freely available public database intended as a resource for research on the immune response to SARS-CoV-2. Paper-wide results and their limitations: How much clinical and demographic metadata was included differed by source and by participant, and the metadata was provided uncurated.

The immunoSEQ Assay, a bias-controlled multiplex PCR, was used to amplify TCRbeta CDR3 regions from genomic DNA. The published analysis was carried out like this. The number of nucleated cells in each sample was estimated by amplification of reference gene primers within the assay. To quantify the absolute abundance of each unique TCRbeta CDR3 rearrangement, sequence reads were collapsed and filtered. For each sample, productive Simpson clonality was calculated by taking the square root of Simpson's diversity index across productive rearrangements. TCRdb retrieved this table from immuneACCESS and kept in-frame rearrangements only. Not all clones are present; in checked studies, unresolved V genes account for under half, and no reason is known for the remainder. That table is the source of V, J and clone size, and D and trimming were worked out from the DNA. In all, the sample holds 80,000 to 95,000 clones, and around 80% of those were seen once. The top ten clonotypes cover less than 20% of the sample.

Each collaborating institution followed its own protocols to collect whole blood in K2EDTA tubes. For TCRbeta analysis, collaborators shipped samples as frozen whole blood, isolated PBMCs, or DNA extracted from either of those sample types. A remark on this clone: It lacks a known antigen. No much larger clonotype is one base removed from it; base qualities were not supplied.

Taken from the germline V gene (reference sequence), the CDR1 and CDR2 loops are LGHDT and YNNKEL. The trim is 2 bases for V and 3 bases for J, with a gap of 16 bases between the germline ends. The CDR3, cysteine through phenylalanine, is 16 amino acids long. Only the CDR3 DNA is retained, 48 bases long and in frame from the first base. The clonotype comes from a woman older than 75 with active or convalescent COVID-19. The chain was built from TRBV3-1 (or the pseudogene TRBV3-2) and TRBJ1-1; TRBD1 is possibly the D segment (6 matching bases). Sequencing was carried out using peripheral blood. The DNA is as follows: TGTGCCAGCAGCCAACCCCCCAGGGGCCCCGACACTGAAGCTTTCTTT. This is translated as CASSQPPRGPDTEAFF.